This is a list of T cell receptor beta chains from one sample in a study of cytomegalovirus exposure and HLA in healthy donors. Some clones are missing from TCRdb's copy, which holds only in-frame ones; the method was immunoSEQ multiplex PCR. In all, the sample yields around 200,000 clones. The sample comprised PBMCs. These TCRs come from a young woman in good health and CMV-seropositive. Both conserved end residues are part of each CDR3. A D gene is named only where the DNA matches it firmly.

TRBV10-3	TRBJ2-4	TRBD1	TGTGCCATCAGTCATCCGACAGGGGAAAGCATTCAGTACTTC	CAISHPTGESIQYF
TRBV7-8	TRBJ2-2	TRBD2	TGTGCCAGCAGCTCCCGCCGGACTAGCGGGAGGGCCTCGTTCACCGGGGAGCTGTTTTTT	CASSSRRTSGRASFTGELFF
TRBV10-2	TRBJ1-3	TRBD1	TGCGCCACCACGGGACAGGGGGCCGGAAACACCATATATTTT	CATTGQGAGNTIYF
TRBV19	TRBJ2-7	NA	TGTGCCAGTTCGCCCCTGCTCGGCGAGCAGTACTTC	CASSPLLGEQYF
TRBV7-9	TRBJ2-7	TRBD1	TGTGCCAGCAGCTTTCCTTCAGGGGGCCAGCTAACACCGTACGAGCAGTACTTC	CASSFPSGGQLTPYEQYF
TRBV5-1	TRBJ2-2	TRBD2	TGCGCCAGCCGAGCTTCGACCAGCAGCGGGGGAAACACCGGGGAGCTGTTTTTT	CASRASTSSGGNTGELFF
TRBV2	TRBJ1-4	NA	TGTGCCAGCAGTGAAACCAGTCGGGGGGAAAAACTGTTTTTT	CASSETSRGEKLFF
TRBV19	TRBJ2-3	TRBD2	TGTGCCAGTAGATCCCCCGGGACTAGCAGCACAGATACGCAGTATTTT	CASRSPGTSSTDTQYF
TRBV4-3	TRBJ2-7	NA	TGCGCCAGCAGCCCCGACTATGTTGGGCCCTCCTACGAGCAGTACTTC	CASSPDYVGPSYEQYF
TRBV9	TRBJ2-5	NA	TGTGCCAGCAGCGCTCGTACGGCCGGGGTGTTGGAGACCCAGTACTTC	CASSARTAGVLETQYF
TRBV5-1	TRBJ2-1	TRBD2	TGCGCCAGCAGCTTGGCCGGGACTAGCGGACTTTGGGATGAGCAGTTCTTC	CASSLAGTSGLWDEQFF
TRBV14	TRBJ2-5	TRBD2	TGTGCCAGCAGTAGATCGGGGGGGTCGGTTCGAGAGACCCAGTACTTC	CASSRSGGSVRETQYF
TRBV27	TRBJ1-1	NA	TGTGCCAGCAGGGTACTAACGAACACTGAAGCTTTCTTT	CASRVLTNTEAFF
TRBV5-4	TRBJ1-2	NA	TGTGCCAGCAGCTCCCCGACAGGAACCTTTAACTATGGCTACACCTTC	CASSSPTGTFNYGYTF
TRBV5-1	TRBJ1-2	NA	TGCGCCAGCAGACAGGAAAGGGGTGGCTACACCTTC	CASRQERGGYTF
TRBV15	TRBJ1-1	NA	TGTGCCACCAGCAGATCGACAGGTGGGGACACTGAAGCTTTCTTT	CATSRSTGGDTEAFF
TRBV5-4	TRBJ2-5	TRBD2	TGTGCCAGCAGCTCCGGGACTAGCGGGAGTAAAGAGACCCAGTACTTC	CASSSGTSGSKETQYF
TRBV6-1	TRBJ2-7	NA	TGTGCCAGCAGTGAAGCTAGCGCCTCCTACGAGCAGTACTTC	CASSEASASYEQYF
TRBV6-5	TRBJ1-3	TRBD1	TGTGCCAGCAGTTACTTTACAGGGGGCTCTGGAAACACCATATATTTT	CASSYFTGGSGNTIYF
TRBV9	TRBJ2-2	TRBD2	TGTGCCAGCAGCCCTAGCGGGAGGACCGGGGAGCTGTTTTTT	CASSPSGRTGELFF
TRBV7-2	TRBJ1-1	NA	TGTGCCAGCAGCTTAGTCGTAGACACTGAAGCTTTCTTT	CASSLVVDTEAFF
TRBV5-1	TRBJ2-2	TRBD2	TGCGCCAGCAGCGGTACTAGCGGTACGAACACCGGGGAGCTGTTTTTT	CASSGTSGTNTGELFF
TRBV6-5	TRBJ2-7	NA	TGTGCCAGCAGTTACTCACAGGGGGGGTCCTACGAGCAGTACTTC	CASSYSQGGSYEQYF
TRBV2	TRBJ2-7	NA	TGTGCCAGCAGTGAAGCCCGGAGGGGCCTGAGGGAGCAGTACTTC	CASSEARRGLREQYF
TRBV6-5	TRBJ2-7	NA	TGTGCCAGCAGTTACTCGAGGACTGTGTGGTACGAGCAGTACTTC	CASSYSRTVWYEQYF
TRBV5-4	TRBJ2-7	TRBD1	TGTGCCAGCAGCGCCCCGGGACAGGGGGCCTACGAGCAGTACTTC	CASSAPGQGAYEQYF
TRBV19	TRBJ1-6	TRBD1	TGTGCCAGTAGTATAGATTCGGTGACAGGGCATTATAATTCACCCCTCCACTTT	CASSIDSVTGHYNSPLHF
TRBV19	TRBJ1-2	NA	TGTGCCAGTAGCATCCCTACGGGGGGAGCAGGCTATGGCTACACCTTC	CASSIPTGGAGYGYTF
TRBV15	TRBJ2-3	TRBD2	TGTGCCACCAGCAGAGCACTAGCGGGAGGAGCAGATACGCAGTATTTT	CATSRALAGGADTQYF
TRBV5-4	TRBJ2-5	TRBD2	TGTGCCAGCAGTTTAGCGGGGGGGCAGGAGACCCAGTACTTC	CASSLAGGQETQYF
TRBV6-5	TRBJ2-7	NA	TGTGCCAGCGGGCAGGGTTGGTCCGAGCAGTACTTC	CASGQGWSEQYF
TRBV4-1	TRBJ2-5	TRBD1	TGCGCCAGCAGCCCCGGACAGGCCGAAGAGACCCAGTACTTC	CASSPGQAEETQYF
TRBV5-4	TRBJ2-7	NA	TGTGCCAGCAGCTCCAAAGGGGTCGAAGGCTACGAGCAGTACTTC	CASSSKGVEGYEQYF
TRBV7-8	TRBJ2-2	NA	TGTGCCAGCAGCTTCAGATCCGGGGAGCTGTTTTTT	CASSFRSGELFF
TRBV2	TRBJ2-1	TRBD2	TGTGCCAGCAGTGAAAGAGGCGGGACTAGCGGGTACAATGAGCAGTTCTTC	CASSERGGTSGYNEQFF
TRBV4-1	TRBJ2-1	NA	TGCGCCAGCAGCCGGGGCGGCGAGCAGTTCTTC	CASSRGGEQFF
TRBV10-3	TRBJ2-6	NA	TGTGCCATCAGTGGCCAAAGGGGTGGGGCCAACGTCCTGACTTTC	CAISGQRGGANVLTF
TRBV15	TRBJ2-7	NA	TGTGCCACCAGCAGAGGCCTAGACTCCTACGAGCAGTACTTC	CATSRGLDSYEQYF
TRBV11-3	TRBJ2-5	TRBD2	TGTGCCAGCAGCTTAGGGACTAGCGGGGGGGCCGCAGAGACCCAGTACTTC	CASSLGTSGGAAETQYF
TRBV6-6	TRBJ1-1	TRBD1	TGTGCCAGCAGTCAAAGACAGGGGGCGGCACACACTGAAGCTTTCTTT	CASSQRQGAAHTEAFF
TRBV27	TRBJ2-7	NA	TGTGCCAGCAGTCCCTTTCAGGCGGGAGAGCAGTACTTC	CASSPFQAGEQYF
TRBV9	TRBJ2-5	NA	TGTGCCAGCAGCGTAGGAGGCAACCAAGAGACCCAGTACTTC	CASSVGGNQETQYF
TRBV28	TRBJ1-1	NA	TGTGCCAGCAGCCTGGCGGGGACGAACACTGAAGCTTTCTTT	CASSLAGTNTEAFF
TRBV28	TRBJ2-7	NA	TGTGCCAGCAGGAGCCGGGACTTTGGATACGAGCAGTACTTC	CASRSRDFGYEQYF
TRBV29-1	TRBJ2-1	TRBD1	TGCAGCGTTGAAGATCTCAGGGGGAGAGAACACAATGAGCAGTTCTTC	CSVEDLRGREHNEQFF
TRBV28	TRBJ2-7	NA	TGTGCCAGCAGCCTCCTTTACTACGAGCAGTACTTC	CASSLLYYEQYF
TRBV2	TRBJ2-7	TRBD1	TGTGCCAGCAGTGAAGCGCCATACGTGGACAGGTTGGACGAGCAGTACTTC	CASSEAPYVDRLDEQYF
TRBV7-2	TRBJ2-7	NA	TGTGCCAGCAGCTTACCGCAGGCTAGGGGGGGCTACGAGCAGTACTTC	CASSLPQARGGYEQYF
TRBV6-6	TRBJ2-2	NA	TGTGCCAGCAGTTACATAACGGACACCGGGGAGCTGTTTTTT	CASSYITDTGELFF
TRBV29-1	TRBJ1-3	NA	TGCAGCGGCAGAAAGGGAAACACCATATATTTT	CSGRKGNTIYF
TRBV28	TRBJ2-7	NA	TGTGCCAGCAGCAACAGAAACCCCTACGAGCAGTACTTC	CASSNRNPYEQYF
TRBV28	TRBJ2-7	NA	TGTGCCAGCCAGGGAAGGCACGAGCAGTACTTC	CASQGRHEQYF
TRBV19	TRBJ2-3	TRBD1	TGTGCCAGTAGTTTCAAGCAGGGACAGGGGCTCGGAGATACGCAGTATTTT	CASSFKQGQGLGDTQYF
TRBV7-9	TRBJ1-3	NA	TGTGCCAGCAGCTTACCTCCTGGAAACACCATATATTTT	CASSLPPGNTIYF
TRBV5-1	TRBJ1-1	NA	TGCGCCAGCAGCTTGGGAGATGTAGGGGCTGAAGCTTTCTTT	CASSLGDVGAEAFF
TRBV6-1	TRBJ2-1	NA	TGTGCCATCATCACAGACCCGCACTACAATGAGCAGTTCTTC	CAIITDPHYNEQFF
TRBV10-3	TRBJ1-1	NA	TGTGCCATCAGTGAGAGGGAGGGTACAGAAGCTTTCTTT	CAISEREGTEAFF
TRBV5-1	TRBJ2-2	TRBD2	TGCGCCAGCACCCAATCACTAGCGGGAACCGGGGAGCTGTTTTTT	CASTQSLAGTGELFF
TRBV5-1	TRBJ1-2	NA	TGCGCCAGCAGCCCGCAGGGGCAGGGTGGCTACACCTTC	CASSPQGQGGYTF
TRBV7-2	TRBJ1-3	NA	TGTGCCCTTACGGGGGGGGGCTACACCATATATTTT	CALTGGGYTIYF